What follows are 27 T cell receptor beta chains derived from one specimen sequenced in a study of Graves' ophthalmopathy and Graves' hyperthyroidism. Amplification of TCR beta CDR3 regions used RNA transcripts. Second-round multiplex PCR followed a first-round RT-PCR using HTBI primers. TCRdb used MiXCR to reprocess the multiplex PCR reads, holding one entry per CDR3 protein. The table has over a million distinct CDR3 sequences, about two fifths seen once; the top ten hold 11%. The material sequenced was peripheral blood or thyroid tissue (not recorded which). The receptors stem from an adult man with Graves' hyperthyroidism.

The chain employs TRBV2 and TRBJ2-2; D is ambiguous. V was cut by 0 bases and J by 5 bases, with 13 bases left in between. In germline, CDR1 is SNHLY, CDR2 FYNNEI. This CDR3 has 16 amino acids. CDR3 nucleotides: TGTGCCAGCAGTGAAGCCCCAGGAATGGGAACCGGGGAGCTGTTTTTT. This sequence encodes CASSEAPGMGTGELFF.

CDR3 sequence: CAILSGQDKQYTF. CDR3 nucleotides: TGTGCCATCCTCTCGGGACAGGATAAGCAATACACCTTC. This rearrangement joins TRBV10-3 to TRBJ1-2, with 8 positions matching TRBD1. CDR3 size: 13 residues. CDR1 is ENHRY, CDR2 SYGVKD, per germline. The V and J ends lost 8 bases and 11 bases, in that order; junction bases with no gene match: 13.

J is TRBJ2-2 and V is TRBV20-1; D is ambiguous. The CDR3 sequence is 13 residues long. The germline CDR1 and CDR2 sequences are DFQATT and SNEGSKA (reference sequence). V lost 3 bases, J lost 2 bases, and 7 bases lay in between. The CDR3, as DNA: TGCAGTGCTAGTGGCTTCAACACCGGGGAGCTGTTTTTT. It yields the protein CSASGFNTGELFF.

In the case of this clonotype: The junction differs from germline at one of its ends, possibly a read error. The chain has TRBV20-1 and TRBJ2-5, with a tentative D call TRBD1 (6 bases). Germline assignment: CDR1 DFQATT and CDR2 SNEGSKA (reference sequence). The CDR3 is 9 residues long. In nucleotides, the CDR3 is TGCAGTGCTAGAGATCAGGGGCCCTTC. It specifies CSARDQGPF.

This clonotype was counted only a few times. The CDR3 region has the DNA TGTGCCAGCAGCTTATGGACAGATAACACCGGGGAGCTGTTTTTT. This encodes CASSLWTDNTGELFF. The chain is built from TRBV11-2 and TRBJ2-2; possible D gene TRBD1, 6 bases. The length of the CDR3 is 15 residues. Germline V gene lookup returns CDR1 SGHAT and CDR2 FQNNGV. V lost 2 bases to trimming and J lost 2 bases, with 9 bases between them. Full variable domain (outside the CDR3, taken from reference TRBV11-2 and TRBJ2-2): EAGVAQSPRYKIIEKRQSVAFWCNPISGHATLYWYQQILGQGPKLLIQFQNNGVVDDSQLPKDRFSAERLKGVDSTLKIQPAKLEDSAVYLCASSLWTDNTGELFFGEGSRLTVL.

This clonotype showed up just a few times. The chain uses TRBV7-9 and TRBJ1-2, with D possibly being TRBD1 (5 bases). Trimming took off 0 bases at V and 7 bases at J, with 9 bases between the two ends. Germline CDR1 and CDR2: SEHNR and FQNEAQ (reference sequence). The CDR3 totals 13 residues. The CDR3 nucleotides are TGTGCCAGCAGCTTAGCTTTCGGGGGTGGCTACACCTTC. Its translation is CASSLAFGGGYTF. The variable domain in full, with the rest retrieved from reference TRBV7-9 and TRBJ1-2, is DTGVSQNPRHKITKRGQNVTFRCDPISEHNRLYWYRQTLGQGPEFLTYFQNEAQLEKSRLLSDRFSAERPKGSFSTLEIQRTEQGDSAMYLCASSLAFGGGYTFGSGTRLTVV.

The V gene is TRBV29-1, the J gene TRBJ2-5, with 8 bases aligning to TRBD1. This CDR3 spans 15 amino acids. Germline CDR1 reads SQVTM; CDR2 reads ANQGSEA. The trim removed 7 bases at V and 1 base at J, leaving 11 bases unmatched. The CDR3 here is CSGPILTGGQETQYF. CDR3 bases: TGCAGCGGCCCTATACTTACAGGGGGCCAAGAGACCCAGTACTTC.

Comments on this clonotype: This could be a read error, since a much larger clone is one nucleotide away. The chain uses TRBV10-2 and TRBJ2-7; 12 bases are shared with TRBD2. CDR3 length: 16 amino acids. The germline V gene encodes CDR1 WSHSY and CDR2 SAAADI. Unmatched junction bases numbered 4, after V lost 4 bases and J lost 0 bases. In DNA form, the CDR3 reads TGCGCCAGCAGTGCCGAACTAGCGGGGGGCTCCTACGAGCAGTACTTC. Protein product: CASSAELAGGSYEQYF.

The V call is TRBV20-1, the J call TRBJ1-4; the D is unclear. The V end was cut by 6 bases, the J end by 5 bases, with 7 bases between. This CDR3 is 11 amino acids long. Looked up from germline, CDR1 is DFQATT and CDR2 is SNEGSKA (reference sequence). Here the CDR3 reads CSAADNEKLFF. The CDR3 nucleotides are TGCAGTGCCGCCGACAATGAAAAACTGTTTTTT.

This rearrangement joins TRBV20-1 to TRBJ1-4, with 8 bases fitting TRBD1. CDR3 size: 17 residues. J gave up 4 bases and V 6 bases, and 16 bases lay outside the gene matches. Germline CDR1 DFQATT, CDR2 SNEGSKA (reference sequence). CDR3 DNA: TGCAGTGCCGTGGGCCCAACAGGGGGAGGCGGTAATGAAAAACTGTTTTTT. This codes for CSAVGPTGGGGNEKLFF.

The genes are TRBV7-8 and TRBJ2-3; tentative D call: TRBD2 (6 bases). The CDR3 is made up of 12 amino acids. V lost 2 bases and J lost 10, with 10 bases in between. Germline CDR1 SGHVS, CDR2 FQNEAQ. The CDR3 here is CASSLTEGSQYF. DNA for the CDR3: TGTGCCAGCAGCTTAACGGAGGGTTCGCAGTATTTT. Together with reference TRBV7-8 and TRBJ2-3, the CDR3 gives the full variable domain: GAGVSQSPRYKVAKRGQDVALRCDPISGHVSLFWYQQALGQGPEFLTYFQNEAQLDKSGLPSDRFFAERPEGSVSTLKIQRTQQEDSAVYLCASSLTEGSQYFGPGTRLTVL.

The chain joins TRBV10-3 to TRBJ1-2; 8 bases fit TRBD1. The CDR3 spans 11 residues. The V segment lost 8 bases and the J segment 5 bases; nucleotides outside the gene matches: 1. The V gene's germline CDR1 is ENHRY and CDR2 SYGVKD. DNA for the CDR3: TGTGCCATCGGACAGGGTTATGGCTACACCTTC. Amino acid sequence: CAIGQGYGYTF.

This clonotype was detected ten times or more. The chain links TRBV2 to TRBJ1-2, with D unclear. The germline V and J ends were trimmed by 0 bases and 5 bases, with 7 bases remaining between them. CDR1 and CDR2 from the germline V gene are SNHLY and FYNNEI. CDR3 length equals 13 residues. The CDR3 coding sequence is TGTGCCAGCAGTGAAGCGCGGGGATATGGCTACACCTTC. This codes for CASSEARGYGYTF.

This clonotype was counted only a few times. The conserved final phenylalanine or tryptophan is absent from the CDR3, which likely points to a read error. The V gene is TRBV11-2, the J gene TRBJ1-4, with TRBD1 matching 9 bases. The length of the CDR3 is 15 residues. Germline loops: CDR1 SGHAT, CDR2 FQNNGV. After removal of 5 bases from V and 7 bases from J, the junction contained 8 bases not matched to a gene. The CDR3 spells CASSLGTGRSEKLFL. DNA of the CDR3: TGTGCCAGCAGCCTCGGGACAGGGAGAAGTGAAAAACTGTTTCTT.

This clonotype was recorded at least ten times. The chain joins TRBV2 to TRBJ2-7, with 8 bases aligning to TRBD1. V lost 5 bases and J lost 6; bases outside the gene matches: 6. The CDR3 is made up of 13 amino acids. Looked up from germline, CDR1 is SNHLY and CDR2 is FYNNEI. Here the CDR3 reads CASSKTGVREQYF. The CDR3 DNA follows: TGTGCCAGCAGTAAGACAGGGGTACGCGAGCAGTACTTC.

In its sample, this clonotype was seen a few times. V is TRBV20-1 and J is TRBJ2-7; TRBD1 matches at 7 bases. This CDR3 contains 15 residues. J gave up 5 bases and V 5 bases, and 15 bases lay outside the gene matches. The germline V gene encodes CDR1 DFQATT and CDR2 SNEGSKA (reference sequence). CDR3 DNA: TGCAGTGCTCTGAAACCCCCCTCTACAGGGGACGAGCAGTACTTC. Translation: CSALKPPSTGDEQYF.

The chain carries TRBV10-3 and TRBJ2-7, with a weak D call TRBD2 (6 bases). Germline V lookup: CDR1 ENHRY, CDR2 SYGVKD. Trimming took off 10 bases at V and 3 bases at J, with 16 bases between the two ends. CDR3 length equals 13 residues. CDR3 bases: TGTGCCAGCCAGACGTGGGGGGTCTACGAGCAGTACTTC. Translated: CASQTWGVYEQYF.

V and J are TRBV10-3 and TRBJ2-7; D possibly corresponds to TRBD2 (6 bases). Trimming pared 10 bases from V and 2 bases from J, leaving 12 bases between. This CDR3 region has 12 residues. The V gene's germline CDR1 is ENHRY and CDR2 SYGVKD. CDR3 bases: TGTGCCACCAGCCGACTAGCCTACGAGCAGTACTTC. Protein sequence: CATSRLAYEQYF.

In its sample, this clonotype was seen once. The chain is built from TRBV24-1 and TRBJ2-1; 9 positions agree with TRBD1. Per germline, CDR1 KGHDR and CDR2 SFDVKD. CDR3 length: 15 amino acids. With V trimmed by 3 bases and J by 7 bases, 6 bases remained unmatched. The CDR3 coding sequence is TGTGCCACCAGTGATCCGGGACAGGGCGCTAATGAGCAGTTCTTC. Translating it yields CATSDPGQGANEQFF.

The chain carries TRBV4-3 and TRBJ1-2; no reliable D call. CDR3 size: 14 residues. The ends were cut back, 3 bases at V and 2 bases at J, with 10 bases in the middle. CDR1 is LGHNA, CDR2 YSLEER, per germline. CDR3 sequence (DNA): TGCGCCAGCAGCCACGATGGAGGGAACTATGGCTACACCTTC. Protein sequence: CASSHDGGNYGYTF.

A word on this clonotype: Since a much larger clone is just one base distant, this may be a read error. The chain links TRBV5-4 to TRBJ2-7; tentative D call: TRBD2 (6 bases). V lost 6 bases and J 2 bases, leaving 15 bases between the germline ends. This CDR3 has 14 amino acids. Germline V CDR1 and CDR2: SGHNT, YYREEE (reference sequence). The CDR3 loop is CASTAGLLPYEQYF. The CDR3 nucleotides are TGTGCCAGCACCGCGGGACTCTTGCCCTACGAGCAGTACTTC.

In this sample, this clonotype turned up a few times. The chain uses TRBV10-3 and TRBJ2-3; D tentatively reads TRBD1 or TRBD2 (7 bases each). V gave up 10 bases and J gave up 8 bases, with 25 bases separating them. The CDR3 loop spans 15 amino acids. Per the germline V gene, CDR1 is ENHRY and CDR2 is SYGVKD. Here the CDR3 DNA reads TGTGCCAGCGAGGGCGGGGGTACCCAGGGGGGTACGCAGTATTTT. Translating it yields CASEGGGTQGGTQYF.

The chain uses TRBV10-3 and TRBJ2-5, with 8 nucleotides matching TRBD2. The CDR3 extends over 15 amino acids. In germline, CDR1 is ENHRY, CDR2 SYGVKD. Trimming removed 5 bases from V and 1 base from J; junction bases left unmatched: 6. CDR3 region: CAISLIAGRQETQYF. The CDR3 DNA reads as TGTGCCATCAGTTTAATAGCGGGACGCCAAGAGACCCAGTACTTC.

This chain uses TRBV10-3 with TRBJ2-5; D possibly corresponds to TRBD2 (7 bases). Germline V gene data show CDR1 as ENHRY and CDR2 as SYGVKD. With 6 bases removed from V and 9 bases from J, the gap between germline ends came to 17 bases. The CDR3 is made up of 13 amino acids. CDR3 bases: TGTGCCATCAGGGCGGGGGCGAGTTTTTCCCAGTACTTC. It translates to CAIRAGASFSQYF.

This chain links TRBV15 with TRBJ2-5, with 11 bases that match TRBD1. The J segment lost 7 bases and the V segment lost 0 bases, leaving 4 bases of the junction unmatched. Germline loops: CDR1 LNHNV, CDR2 YYDKDF (reference sequence). CDR3 length: 15 amino acids. The CDR3 nucleotides are TGTGCCACCAGCAGAGATCGGACAGGGGGCCGGACCCAGTACTTC. Protein sequence: CATSRDRTGGRTQYF.

This clonotype was detected only a few times. This sequence may be a read error, since a much larger clone differs from it by one base. This chain connects TRBV5-1 to TRBJ1-1; weak D call: TRBD1 (5 bases). The length of the CDR3 is 15 residues. Germline V gives CDR1 SGHRS, CDR2 YFSETQ. CDR3 coding DNA: TGCGCCGGCAGCTTGACGGGGCAGCAGAACACTGAAGCTTTCTTT. Translated, it gives CAGSLTGQQNTEAFF.

The gene calls are TRBV7-9 and TRBJ1-2, with TRBD1 matching over 10 bases. The CDR3 contains 16 residues. Germline CDR1 reads SEHNR; CDR2 reads FQNEAQ (reference sequence). V was clipped by 5 bases and J by 2 bases; unmatched bases: 8. CDR3: CASSQPRGQGNYGYTF. As DNA, the CDR3 is TGTGCCAGCAGCCAACCAAGGGGACAGGGGAACTATGGCTACACCTTC.